What follows are 7 T cell receptor beta chains derived from one specimen sequenced in a study of cytomegalovirus exposure and HLA in healthy donors. Clones were read by immunoSEQ multiplex PCR, and TCRdb kept only the in-frame ones, dropping some. This table holds roughly 52,000 clones, 75% to 95% found once. Source material: PBMCs. The receptors come from a man aged 18 to 30 in good health and CMV-seronegative.

The chain recombines TRBV13 with TRBJ1-2; no clear D. V dropped 1 base and J dropped 5 bases, with 8 bases sitting between them. The CDR3 covers 13 residues. Germline CDR1 is PRHDT and CDR2 is FYEKMQ (reference sequence). The CDR3 region is CASSLAPTYGYTF. The CDR3 coding sequence is TGTGCCAGCAGCTTAGCACCGACTTATGGCTACACCTTC.

The J gene is TRBJ1-1, the V gene TRBV6-5; perhaps TRBD1 as D (5 bases). The V gene lost 1 base and the J gene lost 6 bases, with 9 bases spanning the gap. The CDR3 contains 13 residues. Per the germline V gene, CDR1 is MNHEY and CDR2 is SVGAGI. The CDR3 nucleotides read TGTGCCAGCAGTTACTATGGGGCGGCTGAAGCTTTCTTT. Translated, it gives CASSYYGAAEAFF.

This sequence joins TRBV4-2 and TRBJ2-7, with D unresolved. CDR1 is LGHNA, CDR2 YNFKEQ, per germline. This CDR3 comprises 14 residues. V was pared by 2 bases and J by 4 bases, with 12 bases between. The CDR3 sequence is CASSQYLAGYEQYF. The CDR3 DNA follows: TGTGCCAGCAGCCAATACTTGGCAGGTTACGAGCAGTACTTC.

The chain employs TRBV7-8 and TRBJ2-5; 9 nucleotides agree with TRBD1. The CDR3 has 14 residues. The junction had 1 base not matched to a gene; V was cut back by 4 bases and J by 1 base. CDR1 SGHVS and CDR2 FQNEAQ come from the germline V gene. The CDR3 reads CASSSQGAQETQYF. As DNA, the CDR3 is TGTGCCAGCAGCTCACAGGGGGCCCAAGAGACCCAGTACTTC.

The chain joins TRBV2 to TRBJ2-3; 12 bases fit TRBD2. V trimming: 3 bases; J trimming: 4 bases; junction bases outside the gene matches: 20. This CDR3 contains 21 residues. Germline CDR1 SNHLY, CDR2 FYNNEI. CDR3 sequence: CASSDSFGWASGRALPDTQYF. The CDR3 DNA reads as TGTGCCAGCAGTGATTCTTTCGGGTGGGCTAGCGGGAGGGCCTTACCAGATACGCAGTATTTT.

This chain joins TRBV6-1 and TRBJ2-7; D gene uncertain. Germline loops: CDR1 MNHNS, CDR2 SASEGT. The CDR3 consists of 14 residues. V lost 3 bases to trimming and J lost 0 bases, with 9 bases between them. CDR3 protein: CASSDRLSSYEQYF. Here the CDR3 DNA reads TGTGCCAGCAGTGACAGGTTGAGCTCCTACGAGCAGTACTTC.

This chain links TRBV28 with TRBJ2-7, with 9 bases lining up with TRBD2. The CDR3 covers 16 residues. CDR1 and CDR2 from the germline V gene are MDHEN and SYDVKM. J lost 3 bases, V lost 8 bases, and 14 bases had no gene match. CDR3 region: CASFGGVAGGFYEQYF. CDR3 nucleotide sequence: TGTGCCAGCTTCGGCGGGGTCGCGGGAGGGTTCTACGAGCAGTACTTC.